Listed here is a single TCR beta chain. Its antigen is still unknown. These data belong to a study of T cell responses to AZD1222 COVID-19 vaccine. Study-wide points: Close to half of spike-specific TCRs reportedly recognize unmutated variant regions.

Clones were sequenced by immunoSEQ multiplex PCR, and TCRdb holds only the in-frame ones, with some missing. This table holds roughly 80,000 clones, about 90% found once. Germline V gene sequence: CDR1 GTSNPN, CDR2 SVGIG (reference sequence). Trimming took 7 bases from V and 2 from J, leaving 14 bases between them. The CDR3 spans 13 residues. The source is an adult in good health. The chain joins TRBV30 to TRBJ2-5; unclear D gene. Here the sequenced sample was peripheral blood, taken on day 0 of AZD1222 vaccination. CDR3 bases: TGTGCCTCCATGCGACACGTTCAAGAGACCCAGTACTTC. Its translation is CASMRHVQETQYF.